The entry below gives a single T cell receptor (beta chain) sequence along with its context. Its antigen is currently unknown. A sample-barcoded 5' primer and a J-beta primer mix were used in a second PCR of roughly 6 to 12 cycles. Researchers report that each sample yielded at least 3 million CDR3-containing paired-end reads. One entry per CDR3 protein results from TCRdb running MiXCR on the 5' RACE reads. The sample includes fewer than 900,000 distinct CDR3 sequences, under 40% of them seen just once. The CDR3 totals 13 residues. In germline, CDR1 is KGHDR, CDR2 SFDVKD. V was shortened by 5 bases and J by 4 bases, with 8 bases between the two germline ends. The data stem from a study of blood T cells in healthy people across ages. General observations from the study: Measured against age, TCR beta diversity per million T cells decreased in a roughly linear manner.

V usage is TRBV24-1 and J usage is TRBJ2-1, with D perhaps matching TRBD2 (6 bases). Input material: blood. The receptor was isolated from a man aged 18 to 30 in good health. This CDR3 reads CATSVAGYNEQFF. The CDR3 DNA reads as TGTGCCACCAGTGTCGCGGGATACAATGAGCAGTTCTTC.